Listed below are T cell receptor beta chains from one sample, sequenced in a study of long-term antiretroviral therapy in people with HIV. Profiled with immunoSEQ multiplex PCR; TCRdb holds only in-frame clones, not every one. The table records fewer than 30,000 clones, approximately 80% of them present only once. This specimen was unsorted PBMCs, taken 0.7 years before starting antiretroviral therapy. The receptor source for this set is a man aged 25 to 45 with HIV. CDR3s include the opening cysteine and the closing phenylalanine or tryptophan. The D gene is left open where the match is weak. Clone size appears in some rows only: once, few, many, or a class for an expanded clone.

-	TRBJ1-5	-	TRBV5-1	CASSFWGAEPQHF	TGCGCCAGCAGCTTTTGGGGCGCGGAGCCCCAGCATTTT
TRBD1	TRBJ1-6	-	TRBV28	CASSPTGFNSPLHF	TGTGCCAGCAGCCCGACAGGGTTTAATTCACCCCTCCACTTT
-	TRBJ1-2	once	TRBV7-8	CASSSNRGGFYGYTF	TGTGCCAGCAGCTCCAACCGGGGCGGGTTCTATGGCTACACCTTC
-	TRBJ2-7	-	TRBV4-2	CASSQGSGVSYEQYF	TGTGCCAGCAGCCAAGGGTCAGGGGTCTCCTACGAGCAGTACTTC
TRBD1	TRBJ1-3	-	TRBV7-9	CASSAGQVISGNTIYF	TGTGCCAGCAGCGCCGGACAGGTTATCTCTGGAAACACCATATATTTT
-	TRBJ1-5	few	TRBV9	CASSPDTNSNQPQHF	TGTGCCAGCAGCCCGGACACGAATAGCAATCAGCCCCAGCATTTT
TRBD1	TRBJ2-1	once	TRBV5-4	CASSLPGQGLAEQFF	TGTGCCAGCAGCTTACCGGGACAGGGGTTGGCTGAGCAGTTCTTC
-	TRBJ1-2	-	TRBV7-3	CASSVTGIGGYTF	TGTGCCAGCAGCGTTACAGGGATAGGAGGCTACACCTTC
TRBD2	TRBJ2-7	-	TRBV5-1	CASSGGLAGGLSEQYF	TGCGCCAGCAGCGGTGGACTAGCGGGGGGGCTCTCCGAGCAGTACTTC
-	TRBJ2-7	-	TRBV19	CASSRTVTYEQYF	TGTGCCAGTAGTAGAACAGTTACCTACGAGCAGTACTTC
TRBD1	TRBJ2-1	-	TRBV29-1	CSVTGTGYNEQFF	TGCAGCGTCACCGGGACAGGCTACAATGAGCAGTTCTTC
-	TRBJ1-1	few	TRBV28	CASSFPSTEAFF	TGTGCCAGCAGTTTCCCCAGCACTGAAGCTTTCTTT
TRBD1	TRBJ1-2	few	TRBV7-2	CASSPDRVDGYTF	TGTGCCAGCAGCCCCGACAGGGTCGATGGCTACACCTTC
TRBD2	TRBJ2-2	-	TRBV30	CALRASGNTGELFF	TGTGCCCTTAGGGCTAGCGGGAACACCGGGGAGCTGTTTTTT
-	TRBJ2-1	-	TRBV6-6	CASSYGGEQFF	TGTGCCAGCAGTTACGGGGGAGAGCAGTTCTTC
TRBD2	TRBJ2-3	few	TRBV7-2	CASSFSGGATDTQYF	TGTGCCAGCAGCTTTAGCGGGGGGGCGACAGATACGCAGTATTTT
TRBD2	TRBJ2-1	-	TRBV5-4	CASSFPGTSGNEQFF	TGTGCCAGCAGCTTCCCCGGGACTAGTGGCAATGAGCAGTTCTTC
-	TRBJ2-7	-	TRBV7-2	CASSQTGPYEQYF	TGTGCCAGCAGCCAGACAGGTCCCTACGAGCAGTACTTC
TRBD1	TRBJ1-1	-	TRBV5-1	CASSREGANTEAFF	TGCGCCAGCAGTAGGGAGGGGGCGAACACTGAAGCTTTCTTT
TRBD2	TRBJ2-7	-	TRBV13	CASSLPDHGSGLYEQYF	TGTGCCAGCAGCTTACCCGACCACGGTAGCGGGTTGTACGAGCAGTACTTC
-	TRBJ2-2	-	TRBV7-8	CATRGLNTGELFF	TGTGCCACCCGGGGGCTGAACACCGGGGAGCTGTTTTTT
-	TRBJ1-2	-	TRBV6-6	CASSYPPDSSNYGYTF	TGTGCCAGCAGTTACCCGCCCGACAGTTCTAACTATGGCTACACCTTC